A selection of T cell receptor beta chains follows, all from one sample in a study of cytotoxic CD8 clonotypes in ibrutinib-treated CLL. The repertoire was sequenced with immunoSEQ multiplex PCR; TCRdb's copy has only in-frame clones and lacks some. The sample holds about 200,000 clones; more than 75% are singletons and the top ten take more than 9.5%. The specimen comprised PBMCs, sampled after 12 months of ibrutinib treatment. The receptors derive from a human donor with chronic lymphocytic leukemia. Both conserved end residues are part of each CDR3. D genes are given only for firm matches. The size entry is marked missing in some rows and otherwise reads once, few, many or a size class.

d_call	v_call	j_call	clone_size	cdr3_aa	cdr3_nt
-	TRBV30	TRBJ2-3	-	CAWSVSGVTDTQYF	TGTGCCTGGAGTGTTTCGGGCGTCACAGATACGCAGTATTTT
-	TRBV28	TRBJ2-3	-	CASSPQQGFMADTQYF	TGTGCCAGCAGCCCCCAACAGGGATTTATGGCAGATACGCAGTATTTT
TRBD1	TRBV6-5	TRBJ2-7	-	CASTPGTGRSYEQYF	TGTGCCAGCACCCCCGGGACAGGCCGATCCTACGAGCAGTACTTC
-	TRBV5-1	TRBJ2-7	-	CASSSQGNEQYF	TGCGCCAGCAGCTCCCAGGGTAACGAGCAGTACTTC
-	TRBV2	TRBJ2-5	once	CASSELRETQYF	TGTGCCAGCAGTGAACTTCGGGAGACCCAGTACTTC
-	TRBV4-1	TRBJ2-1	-	CASSLTRTSEQFF	TGCGCCAGCAGCCTAACCCGGACGAGCGAGCAGTTCTTC
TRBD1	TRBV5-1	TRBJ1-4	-	CASSTTTGGVEKLFF	TGCGCCAGCAGCACCACGACAGGGGGCGTTGAAAAACTGTTTTTT
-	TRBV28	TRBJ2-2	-	CASSFALGGNTGELFF	TGTGCCAGCAGTTTTGCTTTGGGGGGTAACACCGGGGAGCTGTTTTTT
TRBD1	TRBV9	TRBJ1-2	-	CASSGRDRANYGYTF	TGTGCCAGCAGCGGAAGGGACAGGGCTAACTATGGCTACACCTTC
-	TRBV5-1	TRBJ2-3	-	CASSLDPGLLSADTQYF	TGCGCCAGCAGCTTGGATCCCGGACTGCTCTCAGCAGATACGCAGTATTTT
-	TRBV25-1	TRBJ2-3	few	CATTRGVTDTQYF	TGTGCCACCACCCGTGGGGTCACAGATACGCAGTATTTT
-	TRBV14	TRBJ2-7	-	CASSQVPLKQYF	TGTGCCAGCAGCCAAGTCCCACTGAAGCAGTACTTC
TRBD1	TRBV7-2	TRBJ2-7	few	CASSLYTGDYEQYF	TGTGCCAGCAGCTTATACACAGGGGACTACGAGCAGTACTTC
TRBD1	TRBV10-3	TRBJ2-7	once	CAIQPRQGTDSGEQYF	TGTGCCATCCAACCCCGCCAGGGGACAGACTCAGGCGAGCAGTACTTC
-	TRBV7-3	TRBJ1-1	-	CASSFSKNTEAFF	TGTGCCAGCAGCTTTAGTAAGAACACTGAAGCTTTCTTT
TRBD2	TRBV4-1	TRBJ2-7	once	CASSQDLRLAGGDEQYF	TGCGCCAGCAGCCAAGATCTGCGACTAGCGGGAGGGGACGAGCAGTACTTC
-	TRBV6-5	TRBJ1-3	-	CASSALTGSGNTIYF	TGTGCCAGCAGTGCCCTTACAGGGTCTGGAAACACCATATATTTT
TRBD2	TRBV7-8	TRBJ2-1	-	CASSPPGTRLDNEQFF	TGTGCCAGCAGCCCCCCCGGGACTAGGCTCGACAATGAGCAGTTCTTC
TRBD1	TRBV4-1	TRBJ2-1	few	CASSQGLVTGTEQFF	TGCGCCAGCAGCCAAGGTTTGGTGACAGGGACTGAGCAGTTCTTC
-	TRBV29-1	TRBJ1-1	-	CSVEGYTEAFF	TGCAGCGTTGAAGGGTACACTGAAGCTTTCTTT
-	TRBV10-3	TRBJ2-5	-	CAISESTSEVTGETQYF	TGTGCCATCAGTGAGTCGACTTCGGAGGTCACCGGGGAGACCCAGTACTTC
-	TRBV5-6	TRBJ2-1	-	CASSPLPGGTYNEQFF	TGTGCCAGCAGCCCCCTTCCGGGGGGCACCTACAATGAGCAGTTCTTC
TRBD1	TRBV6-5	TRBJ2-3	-	CASSWTGGGTDTQYF	TGTGCCAGCAGTTGGACAGGGGGAGGGACAGATACGCAGTATTTT
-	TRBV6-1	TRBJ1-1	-	CASGRVGTEAFF	TGTGCCAGCGGGAGGGTGGGCACTGAAGCTTTCTTT
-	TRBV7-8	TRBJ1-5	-	CASSPDEQGDSQPQHF	TGTGCCAGCAGCCCTGACGAACAGGGTGATAGTCAGCCCCAGCATTTT
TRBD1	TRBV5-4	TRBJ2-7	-	CASRLDRATREQYF	TGTGCCAGCAGGTTAGACAGGGCTACTCGCGAGCAGTACTTC
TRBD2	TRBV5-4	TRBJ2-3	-	CASSPGLGEVDTQYF	TGTGCCAGCAGCCCGGGACTAGGAGAGGTGGATACGCAGTATTTT
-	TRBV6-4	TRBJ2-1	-	CASSDSMGEQFF	TGTGCCAGCAGTGACTCGATGGGCGAGCAGTTCTTC
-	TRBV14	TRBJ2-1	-	CASSRRQPYNEQFF	TGTGCCAGCAGCCGACGACAGCCTTACAATGAGCAGTTCTTC
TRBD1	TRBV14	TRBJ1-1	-	CASSRDYRGKSGEAFF	TGTGCCAGCAGCAGGGATTACAGGGGAAAGTCCGGTGAAGCTTTCTTT
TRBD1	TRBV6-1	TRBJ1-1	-	CASSVDRGLGEAFF	TGTGCCAGCAGTGTGGACAGGGGGCTGGGTGAAGCTTTCTTT
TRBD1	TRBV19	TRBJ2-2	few	CASSTVGQGGGELFF	TGTGCCAGTAGTACCGTCGGACAGGGCGGCGGGGAGCTGTTTTTT
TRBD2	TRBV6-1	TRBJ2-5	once	CASGGRLAGQETQYF	TGTGCCAGCGGAGGCCGGCTAGCGGGCCAAGAGACCCAGTACTTC
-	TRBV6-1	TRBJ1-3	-	CASSEAWHQDRHPGNTIYF	TGTGCCAGCAGTGAAGCGTGGCACCAAGACAGACACCCTGGAAACACCATATATTTT
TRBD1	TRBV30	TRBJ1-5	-	CAWKHSGTADQPQHF	TGTGCCTGGAAGCATTCCGGGACAGCGGATCAGCCCCAGCATTTT
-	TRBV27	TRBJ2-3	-	CASSLSATSTDTQYF	TGTGCCAGCAGTTTATCGGCGACTAGCACAGATACGCAGTATTTT
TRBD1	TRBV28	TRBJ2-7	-	CASTWGTGSYEQYF	TGTGCCAGCACTTGGGGGACAGGGTCCTACGAGCAGTACTTC
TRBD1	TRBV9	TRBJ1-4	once	CASSGTGDGGEKLFF	TGTGCCAGCAGCGGCACAGGGGATGGGGGTGAAAAACTGTTTTTT
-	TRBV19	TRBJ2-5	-	CASSPRWGLQETQYF	TGTGCCAGTAGTCCGCGCTGGGGATTACAAGAGACCCAGTACTTC
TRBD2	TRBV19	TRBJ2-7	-	CASKTGGEQYF	TGTGCCAGTAAAACGGGGGGCGAGCAGTACTTC
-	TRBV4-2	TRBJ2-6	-	CASSLTGRSSGANVLTF	TGTGCCAGCAGCCTTACGGGACGGTCCTCTGGGGCCAACGTCCTGACTTTC
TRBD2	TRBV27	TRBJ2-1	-	CASSFVGLAGLAEQFF	TGTGCCAGCAGTTTTGTGGGCCTAGCGGGGCTCGCTGAGCAGTTCTTC
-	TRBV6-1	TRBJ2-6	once	CATKESGANVLTF	TGTGCCACAAAGGAGTCTGGGGCCAACGTCCTGACTTTC
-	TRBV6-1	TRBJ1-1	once	CASSLDWTTEAFF	TGTGCCAGCAGCTTGGATTGGACGACTGAAGCTTTCTTT
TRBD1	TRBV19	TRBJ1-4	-	CASSTGQGRRTNEKLFF	TGTGCCAGTAGTACCGGACAGGGGAGGAGAACTAATGAAAAACTGTTTTTT
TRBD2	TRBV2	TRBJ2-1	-	CASTEGGGLAGGLNEQFF	TGTGCCAGCACCGAAGGGGGGGGTCTAGCGGGAGGGCTGAATGAGCAGTTCTTC
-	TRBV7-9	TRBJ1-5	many	CASSLDFQPQHF	TGTGCCAGCAGCTTAGACTTTCAGCCCCAGCATTTT
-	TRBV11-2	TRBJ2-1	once	CASTGTDNEQFF	TGTGCCAGTACCGGGACCGACAATGAGCAGTTCTTC
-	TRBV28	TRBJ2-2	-	CASSNPGAGSGELFF	TGTGCCAGCAGTAACCCGGGAGCCGGTTCAGGGGAGCTGTTTTTT
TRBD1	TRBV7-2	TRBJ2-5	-	CASSLVPQGAQYF	TGTGCCAGCAGCTTAGTACCCCAGGGGGCCCAGTACTTC